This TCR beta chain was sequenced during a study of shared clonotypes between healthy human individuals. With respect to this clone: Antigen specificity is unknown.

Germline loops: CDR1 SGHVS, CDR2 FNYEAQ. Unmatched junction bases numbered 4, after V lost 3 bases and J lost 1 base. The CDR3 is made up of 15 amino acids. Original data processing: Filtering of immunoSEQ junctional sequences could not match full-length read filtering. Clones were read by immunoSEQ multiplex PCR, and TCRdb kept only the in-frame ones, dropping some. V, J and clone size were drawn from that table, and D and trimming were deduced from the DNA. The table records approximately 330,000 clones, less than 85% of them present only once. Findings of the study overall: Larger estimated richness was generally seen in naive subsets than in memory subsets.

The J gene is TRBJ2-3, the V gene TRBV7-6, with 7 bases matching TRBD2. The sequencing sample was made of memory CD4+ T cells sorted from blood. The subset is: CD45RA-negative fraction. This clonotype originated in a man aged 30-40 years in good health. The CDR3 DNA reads TGTGCCAGCAGCTTTAGTACTAGCGGCACAGATACGCAGTATTTT. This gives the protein CASSFSTSGTDTQYF.